The clone carrying this T cell receptor beta chain was found many times. Its cognate antigen is unknown. These data are taken from a study of regulatory T cells in long-lasting Graves disease. Study details: Treatment with antithyroid drugs for over 5 years, together with positive TSH receptor antibodies, meant persistent Graves' disease. Study-wide points: Persistent Graves' patients possessed reduced TCR diversity relative to recently diagnosed ones. Newly diagnosed disease favored TRBV20-1 and TRBJ2-1 over persistent disease.

V gave up 8 bases and J gave up 4 bases, with 17 bases separating them. The CDR3 contains 14 residues. Sample time point: persistent/refractory GD, antithyroid drugs over 5 years with positive TRAb. PBMC RNA served as the TCR library source. For TCR beta, libraries came from iRepertoire HTBI primers and Arm-PCR of CDR3 regions. TCRdb ran MiXCR on the multiplex PCR reads and lists one entry per CDR3 protein. The sample holds fewer than 450,000 distinct CDR3 sequences, roughly a quarter seen once. The genes are TRBV12-3 or TRBV12-4 and TRBJ2-5; tentatively, D is TRBD2 (5 bases). The sample in question was peripheral blood mononuclear cells (PBMCs), obtained when the disease was refractory, from a patient treated with antithyroid drugs. The clonotype comes from a female donor with Graves disease. The CDR3 nucleotides are TGTGCCAGCGGTCCCGGGATGGGTGGAGAGACCCAGTACTTC. It codes for CASGPGMGGETQYF.